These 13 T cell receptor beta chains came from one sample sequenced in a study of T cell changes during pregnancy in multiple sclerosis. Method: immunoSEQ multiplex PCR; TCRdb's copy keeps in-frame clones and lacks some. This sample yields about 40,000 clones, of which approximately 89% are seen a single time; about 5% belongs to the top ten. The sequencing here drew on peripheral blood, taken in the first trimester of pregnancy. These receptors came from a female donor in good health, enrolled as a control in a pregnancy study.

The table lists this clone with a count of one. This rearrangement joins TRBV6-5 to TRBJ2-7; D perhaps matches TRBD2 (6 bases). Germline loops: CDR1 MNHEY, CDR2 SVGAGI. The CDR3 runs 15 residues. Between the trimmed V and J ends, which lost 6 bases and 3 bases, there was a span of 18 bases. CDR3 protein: CASSANPGLLYEQYF. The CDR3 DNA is TGTGCCAGCAGCGCCAATCCAGGACTACTCTACGAGCAGTACTTC.

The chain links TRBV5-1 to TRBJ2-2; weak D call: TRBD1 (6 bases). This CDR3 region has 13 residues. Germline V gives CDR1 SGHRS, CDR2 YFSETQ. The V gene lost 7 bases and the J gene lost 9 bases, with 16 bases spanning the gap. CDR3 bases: TGCGCCAGCGCCGGGACAAAGCACCGGGAGCTGTTTTTT. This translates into CASAGTKHRELFF.

This CDR3 reads CSVRGLAGGGEQYF. The CDR3 DNA is TGCAGCGTGAGAGGACTAGCGGGTGGCGGCGAGCAGTACTTC. The chain has TRBV29-1 and TRBJ2-7, with TRBD2 matching over 11 bases. V dropped 6 bases and J dropped 6; count of bases not matched to a gene: 10. CDR1 is SQVTM, CDR2 ANQGSEA, per germline. There are 14 residues in the CDR3.

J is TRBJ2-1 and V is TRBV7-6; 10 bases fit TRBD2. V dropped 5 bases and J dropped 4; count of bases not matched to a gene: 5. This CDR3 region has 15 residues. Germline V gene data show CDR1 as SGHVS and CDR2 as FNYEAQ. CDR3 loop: CASSTGTSDYNEQFF. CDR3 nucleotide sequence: TGTGCCAGCAGCACCGGGACTAGCGATTACAATGAGCAGTTCTTC. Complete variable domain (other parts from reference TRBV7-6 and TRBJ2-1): GAGVSQSPRYKVTKRGQDVALRCDPISGHVSLYWYRQALGQGPEFLTYFNYEAQQDKSGLPNDRFSAERPEGSISTLTIQRTEQRDSAMYRCASSTGTSDYNEQFFGPGTRLTVL.

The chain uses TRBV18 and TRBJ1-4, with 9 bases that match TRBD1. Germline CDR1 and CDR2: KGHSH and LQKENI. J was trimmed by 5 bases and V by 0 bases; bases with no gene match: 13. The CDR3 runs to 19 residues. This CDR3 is CASSPPSGIQGATNEKLFF. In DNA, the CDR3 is TGTGCCAGCTCACCACCCTCGGGGATACAGGGGGCTACGAATGAAAAACTGTTTTTT.

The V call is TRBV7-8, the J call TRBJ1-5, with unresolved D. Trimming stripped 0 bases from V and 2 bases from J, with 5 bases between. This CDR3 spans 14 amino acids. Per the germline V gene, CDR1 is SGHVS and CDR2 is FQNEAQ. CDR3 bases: TGTGCCAGCAGCTTAGCGCAGGGCAATCAGCCCCAGCATTTT. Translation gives CASSLAQGNQPQHF.

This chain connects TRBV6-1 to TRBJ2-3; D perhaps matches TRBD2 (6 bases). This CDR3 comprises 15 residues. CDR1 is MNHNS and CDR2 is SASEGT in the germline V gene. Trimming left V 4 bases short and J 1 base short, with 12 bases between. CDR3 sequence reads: CASSVSSGGTDTQYF. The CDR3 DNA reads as TGTGCCAGCAGTGTGAGTTCGGGGGGCACAGATACGCAGTATTTT.

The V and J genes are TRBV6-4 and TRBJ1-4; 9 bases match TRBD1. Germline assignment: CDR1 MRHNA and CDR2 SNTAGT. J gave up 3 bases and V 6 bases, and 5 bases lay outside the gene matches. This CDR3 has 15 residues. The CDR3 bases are TGTGCCAGCAGGAGGACAGGGGCGGCTAATGAAAAACTGTTTTTT. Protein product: CASRRTGAANEKLFF.

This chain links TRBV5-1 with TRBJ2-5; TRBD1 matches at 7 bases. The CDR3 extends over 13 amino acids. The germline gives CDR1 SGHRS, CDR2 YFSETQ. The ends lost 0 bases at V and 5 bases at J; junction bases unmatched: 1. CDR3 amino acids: CASSLDRGETQYF. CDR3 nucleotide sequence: TGCGCCAGCAGCTTGGACAGGGGTGAGACCCAGTACTTC.

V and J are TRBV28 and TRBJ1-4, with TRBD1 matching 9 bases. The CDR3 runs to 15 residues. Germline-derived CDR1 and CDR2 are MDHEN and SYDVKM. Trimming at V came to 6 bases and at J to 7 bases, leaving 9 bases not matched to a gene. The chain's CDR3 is CASREGTGLVEKLFF. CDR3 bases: TGTGCCAGCAGAGAAGGGACAGGGCTAGTTGAAAAACTGTTTTTT.

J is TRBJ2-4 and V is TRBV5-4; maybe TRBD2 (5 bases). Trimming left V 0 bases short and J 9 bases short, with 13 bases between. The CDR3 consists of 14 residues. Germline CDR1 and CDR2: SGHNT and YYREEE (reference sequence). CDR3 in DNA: TGTGCCAGCAGCTTGGATTCGGGGTCCGGCATTCAGTACTTC. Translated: CASSLDSGSGIQYF.

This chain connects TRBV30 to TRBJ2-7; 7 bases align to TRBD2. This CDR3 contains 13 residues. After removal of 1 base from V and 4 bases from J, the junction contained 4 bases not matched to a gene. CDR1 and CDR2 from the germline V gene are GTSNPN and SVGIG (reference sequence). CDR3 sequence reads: CAWSEGLRYEQYF. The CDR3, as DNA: TGTGCCTGGAGTGAGGGACTAAGGTACGAGCAGTACTTC.

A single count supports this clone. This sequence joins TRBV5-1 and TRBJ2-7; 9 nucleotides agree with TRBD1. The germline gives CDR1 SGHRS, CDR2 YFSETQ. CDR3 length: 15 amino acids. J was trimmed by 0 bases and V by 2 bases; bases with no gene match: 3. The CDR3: CASSFGTGISYEQYF. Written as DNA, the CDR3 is TGCGCCAGCAGCTTTGGGACAGGGATCTCCTACGAGCAGTACTTC.